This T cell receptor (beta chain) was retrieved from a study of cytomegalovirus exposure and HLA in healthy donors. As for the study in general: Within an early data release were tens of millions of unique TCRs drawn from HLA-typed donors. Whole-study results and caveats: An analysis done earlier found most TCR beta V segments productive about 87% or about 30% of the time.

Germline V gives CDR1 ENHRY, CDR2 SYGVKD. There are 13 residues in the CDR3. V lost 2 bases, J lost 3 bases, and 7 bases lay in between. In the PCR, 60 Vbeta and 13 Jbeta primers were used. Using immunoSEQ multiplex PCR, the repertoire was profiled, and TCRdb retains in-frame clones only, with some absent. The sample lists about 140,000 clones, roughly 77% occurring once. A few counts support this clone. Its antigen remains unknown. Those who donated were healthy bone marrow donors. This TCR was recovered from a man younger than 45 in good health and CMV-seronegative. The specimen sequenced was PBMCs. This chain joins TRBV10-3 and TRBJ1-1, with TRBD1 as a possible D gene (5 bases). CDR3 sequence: CAISEDSYTEAFF. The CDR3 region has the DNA TGTGCCATCAGTGAGGACAGTTACACTGAAGCTTTCTTT.